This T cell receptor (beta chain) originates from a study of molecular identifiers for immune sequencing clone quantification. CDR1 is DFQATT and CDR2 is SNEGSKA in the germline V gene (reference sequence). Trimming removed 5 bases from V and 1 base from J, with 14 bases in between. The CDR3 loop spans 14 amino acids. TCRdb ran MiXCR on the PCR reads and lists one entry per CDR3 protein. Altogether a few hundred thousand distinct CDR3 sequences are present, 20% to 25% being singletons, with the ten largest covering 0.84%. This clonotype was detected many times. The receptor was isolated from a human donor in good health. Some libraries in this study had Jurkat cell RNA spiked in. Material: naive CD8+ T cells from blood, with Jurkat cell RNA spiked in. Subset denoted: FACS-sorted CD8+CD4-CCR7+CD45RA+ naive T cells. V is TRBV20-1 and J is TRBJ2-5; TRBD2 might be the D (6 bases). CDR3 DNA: TGCAGTGCTTTTGGGCGGGACCTCCAAGAGACCCAGTACTTC. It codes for CSAFGRDLQETQYF.